This T cell receptor (beta chain) stems from a study of shared clonotypes between healthy human individuals. Study-wide results and limits: Estimated clonotype richness was generally higher in naive than memory subsets. Naive CD4 clonotypes overlapped across a few donors at around 5%.

Comments on this clone: Its antigen remains unknown.

Clones were sequenced by immunoSEQ multiplex PCR, and TCRdb holds only the in-frame ones, with some missing. The sample shows about a million clones, around 74% of them seen only once. Germline V gives CDR1 ENHRY, CDR2 SYGVKD. Trimming pared 2 bases from V and 0 bases from J, leaving 11 bases between. This CDR3 region has 16 residues. This sequence originates from a young man in good health. The rearrangement links TRBV10-3 to TRBJ2-1; a weak D match, TRBD1 (6 bases). What was sequenced was memory CD4+ T cells sorted from blood. Indicated subset: CD45RA-negative fraction. CDR3 nucleotides: TGTGCCATCAGTGAGACCACAGGGCGCTCCTACAATGAGCAGTTCTTC. The encoded protein is CAISETTGRSYNEQFF.